The 3 T cell receptor beta chains below all came from one sample that was sequenced in a study of cytomegalovirus exposure and HLA in healthy donors. PCR primers comprised 60 Vbeta and 13 Jbeta primers. Libraries were prepared by immunoSEQ multiplex PCR; TCRdb keeps only in-frame clonotypes and omits some of them. This sample has just over 150,000 clones, with 80% found just once. Sequencing was performed on PBMCs. The receptors derive from a male donor in good health and CMV-seropositive.

This chain links TRBV13 with TRBJ2-1, with D tentatively TRBD1 (6 bases). The germline gives CDR1 PRHDT, CDR2 FYEKMQ (reference sequence). V was pared by 2 bases and J by 10 bases, with 6 bases between. The CDR3 consists of 11 residues. DNA of the CDR3: TGTGCCAGCAGCTTAAGGGGGGAGCAGTTCTTC. Amino acid sequence: CASSLRGEQFF.

This clone was observed a single time. The J gene is TRBJ1-2, the V gene TRBV19, with a possible D match to TRBD1 (6 bases). The germline V gene has CDR1 LNHDA and CDR2 SQIVND (reference sequence). This CDR3 region has 15 residues. Trimming cost V 8 bases and J 4 bases, with 20 bases left between them. This CDR3 is CASLRTVGSSYGYTF. Written as DNA, the CDR3 is TGTGCCAGTCTGAGGACAGTAGGCTCGAGCTATGGCTACACCTTC.

The chain joins TRBV29-1 to TRBJ1-2; D is perhaps TRBD1 (5 bases). CDR1 SQVTM and CDR2 ANQGSEA come from the germline V gene. CDR3 length: 12 amino acids. The V end was cut by 4 bases, the J end by 7 bases, with 13 bases between. Here the CDR3 reads CSVVRAGSGYTF. In DNA, the CDR3 is TGCAGCGTTGTTAGGGCAGGGTCTGGCTACACCTTC.